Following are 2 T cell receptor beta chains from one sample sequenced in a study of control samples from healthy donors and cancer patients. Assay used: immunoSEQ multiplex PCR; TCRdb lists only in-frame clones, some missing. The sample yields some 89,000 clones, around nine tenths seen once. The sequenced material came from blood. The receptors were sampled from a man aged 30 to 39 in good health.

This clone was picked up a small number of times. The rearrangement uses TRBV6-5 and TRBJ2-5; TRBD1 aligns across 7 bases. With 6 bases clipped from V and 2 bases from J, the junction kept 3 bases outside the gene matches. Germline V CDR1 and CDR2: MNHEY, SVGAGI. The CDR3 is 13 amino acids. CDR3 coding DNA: TGTGCCAGCAGCAGGGACAGACAAGAGACCCAGTACTTC. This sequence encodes CASSRDRQETQYF.

The CDR3 loop is CASRSQGGLEPSGGELFF. CDR3 bases: TGTGCCAGCAGATCCCAAGGGGGACTAGAGCCTTCGGGCGGGGAGCTGTTTTTT. V is TRBV21-1 and J is TRBJ2-2; no DNA check was done on the table's D call, TRBD2. TRBV21-1 is marked as a pseudogene. The CDR3 totals 18 residues.